By sample fraction, the clone carrying this TCR beta chain is medium-sized (0.01 to 0.1%). Antigen: not known. Adaptor-ligated barcode primers were used to amplify TRBV12-4/TRBJ1-2 clonotypes. TCRdb fed the multiplex PCR reads into MiXCR, producing one record per CDR3 protein. The table includes approximately 480 distinct CDR3 sequences, 6.2% detected once. Treg sorting used a CD4+CD25+CD127-/low gate. This CDR3 has 13 residues. V was cut by 9 bases and J by 4 bases, with 15 bases left in between. Study-wide points: Tumor memory CD4+ T cell TCR gene usage clustered with blood and lymph node memory CD4+ cells and lymph node naive CD4+ cells. Tumor Tregs overlapped most with tumor, then blood, naive CD4+ cells. Naive CD4+ cells shared approximately 12% of tumor Treg sequences.

This clonotype was sampled from a female donor with breast cancer. The sequencing input was tumor-infiltrating Tregs sorted from the breast tumor. The chain recombines TRBV12-3 or TRBV12-4 with TRBJ1-2; D is perhaps TRBD1 (5 bases). In DNA form, the CDR3 reads TGTGCCAGTGGCACAGGTTCGAGCTATGGCTACACCTTC. As protein: CASGTGSSYGYTF.